The 8 T cell receptor beta chains presented below share a single source sample, sequenced in a study of cytomegalovirus exposure and HLA in healthy donors. PCR primers comprised 60 Vbeta and 13 Jbeta primers. Generated by immunoSEQ multiplex PCR, the TCRdb table keeps only in-frame clones and is missing some. The sample includes 75,000 to 100,000 clones, about 8% of them seen just once. Sequencing was carried out using PBMCs. These receptors were taken from a man aged 45-65 years in good health and CMV-seronegative.

The V call is TRBV5-4, the J call TRBJ2-3; 15 bases are shared with TRBD2. This CDR3 is 16 amino acids long. V shed 1 base, J shed 7 bases, and the junction held 4 bases outside the gene matches. CDR1 is SGHNT and CDR2 is YYREEE in the germline V gene (reference sequence). This CDR3 reads CASSLNGLAGGYTQYF. The CDR3 DNA sequence: TGTGCCAGCAGCTTGAACGGACTAGCGGGAGGGTATACGCAGTATTTT.

The chain couples TRBV18 to TRBJ1-1, with D possibly being TRBD1 (5 bases). The CDR3 is 13 residues long. Germline assignment: CDR1 KGHSH and CDR2 LQKENI. The chain's CDR3 is CATGAGQNTEAFF. The CDR3 bases are TGTGCGACTGGGGCAGGGCAGAACACTGAAGCTTTCTTT.

J is TRBJ1-2 and V is TRBV28, with TRBD1 matching 10 bases. Germline CDR1 and CDR2: MDHEN and SYDVKM. The CDR3 consists of 14 residues. The V segment lost 5 bases and the J segment 7 bases; nucleotides outside the gene matches: 7. CDR3 loop: CASSPGDRGIGYTF. The CDR3 DNA reads as TGTGCCAGCAGTCCCGGGGACAGGGGTATTGGCTACACCTTC.

CDR3 amino acids: CASSEGGPTEAFF. CDR3 sequence (DNA): TGTGCCAGCAGTGAAGGGGGCCCCACTGAAGCTTTCTTT. The V and J genes are TRBV6-1 and TRBJ1-1; TRBD1 might be the D (5 bases). CDR3 length equals 13 residues. V was shortened by 1 base and J by 4 bases, with 7 bases between the two germline ends. CDR1 and CDR2 from the germline V gene are MNHNS and SASEGT.

Of note for this clone: At the DNA level, this CDR3 is encoded by other sequences in the same sample as well. This sequence joins TRBV9 and TRBJ2-3; TRBD2 is a possible D gene (5 bases). The CDR3 is made up of 14 amino acids. The V and J ends lost 0 bases and 6 bases respectively, with 11 bases between them. The germline V gene encodes CDR1 SGDLS and CDR2 YYNGEE. CDR3 residues: CASSVEGSADTQYF. CDR3 DNA: TGTGCCAGCAGCGTAGAAGGTAGCGCCGATACGCAGTATTTT. Filled out from reference TRBV9 and TRBJ2-3, the complete variable domain reads DSGVTQTPKHLITATGQRVTLRCSPRSGDLSVYWYQQSLDQGLQFLIQYYNGEERAKGNILERFSAQQFPDLHSELNLSSLELGDSALYFCASSVEGSADTQYFGPGTRLTVL.

The chain uses TRBV7-3 and TRBJ2-2; possible D gene TRBD2, 6 bases. Germline CDR1 and CDR2: SGHTA and FQGTGA. The V end was cut by 5 bases, the J end by 5 bases, with 33 bases between. The CDR3 consists of 21 residues. The CDR3 bases are TGTGCCAGCAGCCCCACTTCTGTCTTCGCCCGCGGGGTGGGCCGGACCGGGGAGCTGTTTTTT. Residues: CASSPTSVFARGVGRTGELFF. Drawing the rest from reference TRBV7-3 and TRBJ2-2, the complete variable domain is GAGVSQTPSNKVTEKGKYVELRCDPISGHTALYWYRQSLGQGPEFLIYFQGTGAADDSGLPNDRFFAVRPEGSVSTLKIQRTERGDSAVYLCASSPTSVFARGVGRTGELFFGEGSRLTVL.

The chain uses TRBV28 and TRBJ1-5; D remains ambiguous. V was pared by 6 bases and J by 0 bases, with 9 bases between. This CDR3 comprises 14 residues. From germline, CDR1 is MDHEN and CDR2 SYDVKM. The CDR3 region is CASRAELSNQPQHF. The CDR3 bases are TGTGCCAGCAGGGCGGAACTTAGCAATCAGCCCCAGCATTTT.

This sequence joins TRBV7-8 and TRBJ1-2, with D uncertain. The V gene's germline CDR1 is SGHVS and CDR2 FQNEAQ. The germline V and J ends were trimmed by 0 bases and 0 bases, with 5 bases remaining between them. The length of the CDR3 is 14 residues. CDR3 DNA sequence: TGTGCCAGCAGCTTAGCATCATCTAACTATGGCTACACCTTC. Translated: CASSLASSNYGYTF.